This T cell receptor (beta chain) was sequenced for a study of CD8+ T cells in alopecia areata. Study background: Oral tofacitinib, 5 to 10 mg twice daily, was given in an open-label trial.

Extracted RNA was reverse transcribed into cDNA, the sequencing template. This table comes from immunoSEQ multiplex PCR, and its TCRdb copy is limited to in-frame clones, with some not included. Among 150,000 to 190,000 clones listed, 45% to 60% were seen once. Collection of lesional scalp punch biopsies and peripheral blood was performed in alopecia areata patients. The source of this sequence is a human donor with alopecia areata. The sample was CD8+ T cells sorted from blood, taken at week 0.

The CDR3 sequence: CSVEWFVNEQFF. The CDR3 bases are TGCAGCGTTGAGTGGTTTGTCAATGAGCAGTTCTTC. V and J are TRBV29-1 and TRBJ2-1, with D uncertain. Trimming took off 3 bases at V and 6 bases at J, with 9 bases between the two ends. Germline V CDR1 and CDR2: SQVTM, ANQGSEA. This CDR3 region has 12 residues.